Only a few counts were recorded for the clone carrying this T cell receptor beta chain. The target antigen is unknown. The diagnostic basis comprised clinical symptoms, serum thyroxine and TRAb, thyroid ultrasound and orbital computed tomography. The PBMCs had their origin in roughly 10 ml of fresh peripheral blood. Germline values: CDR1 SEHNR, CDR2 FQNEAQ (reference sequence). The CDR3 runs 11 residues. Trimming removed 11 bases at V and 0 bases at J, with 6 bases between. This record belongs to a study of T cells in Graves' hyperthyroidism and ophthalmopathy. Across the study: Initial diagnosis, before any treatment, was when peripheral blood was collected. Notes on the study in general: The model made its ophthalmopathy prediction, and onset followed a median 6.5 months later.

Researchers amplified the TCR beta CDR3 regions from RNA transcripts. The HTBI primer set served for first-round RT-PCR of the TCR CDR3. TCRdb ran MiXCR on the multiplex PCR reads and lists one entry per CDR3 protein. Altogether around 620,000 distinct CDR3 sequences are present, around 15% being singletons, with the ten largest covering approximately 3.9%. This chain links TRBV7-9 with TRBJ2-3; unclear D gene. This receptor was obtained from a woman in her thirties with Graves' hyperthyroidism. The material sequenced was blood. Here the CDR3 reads CAGSSTDTQYF. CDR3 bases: TGTGCCGGATCTAGCACAGATACGCAGTATTTT.